The T cell receptor (beta chain) under discussion was sequenced for a study of identical twins. Template switching introduced a universal primer site, and the cDNA bore unique molecular identifiers. TCRdb called the 5' RACE reads again in MiXCR, with one record for every CDR3 protein. Among under 900,000 distinct CDR3 sequences listed, about 20% were seen once. With 7 bases removed from V and 8 bases from J, the gap between germline ends came to 20 bases. This CDR3 has 15 residues. The V gene's germline CDR1 is KGHDR and CDR2 SFDVKD. These data also formed part of another study, on T cells expressing NK-cell markers. As reported in that work: Sorting was limited to alpha-beta TCR-expressing T cells with an anti-gamma-delta TCR antibody in several experiments. These clonotypes, the leaders elsewhere, also led the CD3+CD56-NKG2C+ fraction in four donors.

This receptor was obtained from a woman in her late teens or twenties in good health. The chain is built from TRBV24-1 and TRBJ2-1; tentative D call: TRBD2 (6 bases). The sequenced sample was PBMCs. This CDR3 is CATSANGGIDDEQFF. CDR3 DNA sequence: TGTGCCACCAGCGCCAACGGCGGGATAGACGATGAGCAGTTCTTC.